Described below is a single T cell receptor beta chain sequence and its context. Its antigen is unknown. These data belong to a study of cytotoxic CD8 clonotypes in ibrutinib-treated CLL. Study-level results: Clonality increased with ibrutinib response but returned toward baseline at progression.

Method: immunoSEQ multiplex PCR; TCRdb's copy keeps in-frame clones and lacks some. The sample consists of approximately 26,000 clones, 85% of them appearing once. The length of the CDR3 is 13 residues. V lost 0 bases to trimming and J lost 0 bases, with 2 bases between them. Germline V gene sequence: CDR1 MNHEY, CDR2 SVGAGI. This clonotype was obtained from a human donor with chronic lymphocytic leukemia. The chain is built from TRBV6-5 and TRBJ1-2; D not certain. Here the sequenced sample was PBMCs, taken after 24 months of ibrutinib treatment. The DNA of the CDR3 is TGTGCCAGCAGTTACTCCGCTAACTATGGCTACACCTTC. As protein: CASSYSANYGYTF.